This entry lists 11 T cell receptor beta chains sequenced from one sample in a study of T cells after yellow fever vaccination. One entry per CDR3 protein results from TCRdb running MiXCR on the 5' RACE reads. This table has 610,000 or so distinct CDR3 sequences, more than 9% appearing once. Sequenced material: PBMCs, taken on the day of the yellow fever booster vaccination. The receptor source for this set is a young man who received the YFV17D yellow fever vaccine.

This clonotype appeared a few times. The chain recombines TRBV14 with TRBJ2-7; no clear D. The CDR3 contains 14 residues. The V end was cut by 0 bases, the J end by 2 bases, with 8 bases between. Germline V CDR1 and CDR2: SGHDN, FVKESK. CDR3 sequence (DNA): TGTGCCAGCAGCCAAGACTTAGGGCCCTACGAGCAGTACTTC. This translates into CASSQDLGPYEQYF.

The CDR3 bases are TGTGCCAGCTCACGGGCGCGGGGGTCCTGGGACGAGCAGTACTTC. Translated, it gives CASSRARGSWDEQYF. V gene TRBV18 combines with J gene TRBJ2-7; 7 bases are a match to TRBD2. Germline V gene lookup returns CDR1 KGHSH and CDR2 LQKENI. J gave up 5 bases and V 4 bases, and 11 bases lay outside the gene matches. This CDR3 has 15 amino acids.

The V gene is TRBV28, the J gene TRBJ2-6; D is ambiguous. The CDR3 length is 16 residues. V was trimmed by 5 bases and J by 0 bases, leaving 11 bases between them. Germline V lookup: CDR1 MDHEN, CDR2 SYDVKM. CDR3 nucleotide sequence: TGTGCCAGCAGTGGCAGACCTCCCTCTGGGGCCAACGTCCTGACTTTC. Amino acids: CASSGRPPSGANVLTF.

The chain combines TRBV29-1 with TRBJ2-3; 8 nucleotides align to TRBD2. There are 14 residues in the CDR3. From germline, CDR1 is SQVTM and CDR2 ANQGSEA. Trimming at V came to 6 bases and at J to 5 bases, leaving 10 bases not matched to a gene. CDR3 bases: TGCAGCGTCGTTAGCGGGGTTCTGGGAGATACGCAGTATTTT. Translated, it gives CSVVSGVLGDTQYF.

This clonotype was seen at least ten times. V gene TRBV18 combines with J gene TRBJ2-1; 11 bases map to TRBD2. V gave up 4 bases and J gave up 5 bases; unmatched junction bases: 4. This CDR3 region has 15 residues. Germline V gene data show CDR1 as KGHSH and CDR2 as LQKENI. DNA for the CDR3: TGTGCCAGCTCACGCACTAGCGGGAGAAACAATGAGCAGTTCTTC. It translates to CASSRTSGRNNEQFF.

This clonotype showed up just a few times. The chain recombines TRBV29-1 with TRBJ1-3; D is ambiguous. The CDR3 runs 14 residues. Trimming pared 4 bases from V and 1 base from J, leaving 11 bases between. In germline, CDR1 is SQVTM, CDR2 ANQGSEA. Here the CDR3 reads CSVGAKGSGNTIYF. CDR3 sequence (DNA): TGCAGCGTTGGGGCTAAGGGTTCTGGAAACACCATATATTTT.

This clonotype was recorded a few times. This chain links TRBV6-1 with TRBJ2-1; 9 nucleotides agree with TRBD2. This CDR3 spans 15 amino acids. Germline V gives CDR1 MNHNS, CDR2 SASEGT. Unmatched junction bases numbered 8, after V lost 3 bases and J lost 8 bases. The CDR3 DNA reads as TGTGCCAGCAGTGAGCTCCTAGCGGGAAGGGATGAGCAGTTCTTC. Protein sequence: CASSELLAGRDEQFF.

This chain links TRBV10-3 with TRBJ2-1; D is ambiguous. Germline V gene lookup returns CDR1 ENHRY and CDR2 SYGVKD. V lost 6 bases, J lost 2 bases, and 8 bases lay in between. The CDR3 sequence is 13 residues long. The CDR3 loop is CAISLPTYNEQFF. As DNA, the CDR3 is TGTGCCATCAGCTTACCAACCTACAATGAGCAGTTCTTC.

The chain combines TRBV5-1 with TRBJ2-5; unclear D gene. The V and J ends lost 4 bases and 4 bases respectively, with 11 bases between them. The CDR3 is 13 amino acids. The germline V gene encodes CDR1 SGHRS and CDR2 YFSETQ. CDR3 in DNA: TGCGCCAGCAGCGAACCTTCTAGAGAGACCCAGTACTTC. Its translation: CASSEPSRETQYF.

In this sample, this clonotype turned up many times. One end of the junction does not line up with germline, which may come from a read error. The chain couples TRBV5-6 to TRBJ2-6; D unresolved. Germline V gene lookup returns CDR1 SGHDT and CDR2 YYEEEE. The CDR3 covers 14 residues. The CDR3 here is CASSFRAGANVLTF. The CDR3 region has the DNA TGCGCCAGCAGCTTCCGTGCGGGGGCCAACGTCCTGACTTTC.

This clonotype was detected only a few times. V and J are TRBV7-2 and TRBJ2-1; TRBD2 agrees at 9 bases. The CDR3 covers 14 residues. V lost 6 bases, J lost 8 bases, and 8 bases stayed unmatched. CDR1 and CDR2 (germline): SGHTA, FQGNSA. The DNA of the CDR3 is TGTGCCAGCAGGCGCCCGGCGGGGGGGCATGAGCAGTTCTTC. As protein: CASRRPAGGHEQFF. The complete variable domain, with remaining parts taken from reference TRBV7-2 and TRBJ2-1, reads GAGVSQSPSNKVTEKGKDVELRCDPISGHTALYWYRQSLGQGLEFLIYFQGNSAPDKSGLPSDRFSAERTGGSVSTLTIQRTQQEDSAVYLCASRRPAGGHEQFFGPGTRLTVL.